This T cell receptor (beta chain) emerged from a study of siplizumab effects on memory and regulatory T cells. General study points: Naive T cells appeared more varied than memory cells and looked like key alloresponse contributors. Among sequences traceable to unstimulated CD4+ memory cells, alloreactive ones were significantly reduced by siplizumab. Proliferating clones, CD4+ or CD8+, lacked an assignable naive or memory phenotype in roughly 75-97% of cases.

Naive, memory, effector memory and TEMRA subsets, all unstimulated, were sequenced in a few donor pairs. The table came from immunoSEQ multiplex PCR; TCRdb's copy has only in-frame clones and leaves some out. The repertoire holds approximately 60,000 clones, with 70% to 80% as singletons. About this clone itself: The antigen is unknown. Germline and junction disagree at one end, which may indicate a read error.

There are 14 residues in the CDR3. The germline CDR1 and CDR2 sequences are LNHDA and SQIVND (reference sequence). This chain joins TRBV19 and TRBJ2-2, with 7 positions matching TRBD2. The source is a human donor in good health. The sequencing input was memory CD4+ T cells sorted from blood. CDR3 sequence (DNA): TGTGCCACTAGTTGGGGGGGTAACACCGGGGAGCTGTTTTTT. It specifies CATSWGGNTGELFF.